A single sample is the source of the 27 T cell receptor beta chains below, sequenced in a study of blood T cells in healthy people across ages (dated by TCRdb to about 2015). Library construction relied on 5' RACE. TCRdb lists the instrument as Illumina HiSeq 2500. A second PCR of about 7 to 12 cycles was run with a J-beta primer mix and a sample-barcoded 5' primer. In TCRdb, the public reads were trimmed at Q25 with fastp and aligned with MiXCR, with productive beta chains retained. Entries are consolidated by CDR3 protein sequence, retaining the most common genes and DNA. The sample table shows 700,000 to 850,000 distinct CDR3 sequences, and roughly 34% are seen once. Over 10% of the sample comes from the top ten. The material sequenced was blood. The receptors originated from a man aged 18 to 30 in good health.

This clonotype was counted once. A much larger clone lies one base from this, so it may be a read error. The chain uses TRBV6-2 or TRBV6-3 and TRBJ2-5; D call uncertain. CDR1 and CDR2 (germline): MNHEY, SVGEGT. This CDR3 spans 12 amino acids. CDR3 in DNA: TGTGCCAGCAGTTACGGAATAGAGGCCCAGTACTTC. This codes for CASSYGIEAQYF.

With regard to this clonotype: At one boundary the junction diverges from the germline segment, which might be a read error. The CDR3 here is CASSYPRGTGSYTASTDAQYF. As DNA, the CDR3 is TGTGCCAGCAGTTATCCGCGAGGGACAGGGTCGTACACCGCAAGCACAGATGCGCAGTATTTT. The chain joins TRBV11-1 to TRBJ2-3, with 9 bases fitting TRBD1. Germline assignment: CDR1 SGHAT and CDR2 FQDESV (reference sequence). The CDR3 spans 21 residues.

This clonotype was seen a handful of times. A much larger clone sits a single nucleotide away, making a read error possible. V is TRBV12-3 or TRBV12-4 and J is TRBJ2-1; either TRBD1 or TRBD2 may supply D (5 bases each). The DNA matches TRBJ2-7 better at its end, which makes the J call doubtful. There are 17 residues in the CDR3. In DNA, the CDR3 is TGTGCCAGCAGTTTAACGGGACGGATTGAAGCCTACAATGAGCAGTACTTC. Translating it yields CASSLTGRIEAYNEQYF.

Notes on this clonotype: This could be a read error, since a much larger clone is one nucleotide away. This chain uses TRBV7-2 with TRBJ2-5, with D perhaps matching TRBD1 or TRBD2 (5 bases each). Matching the DNA end better, TRBJ2-1 makes the J call doubtful. CDR1 and CDR2 (germline): SGHTA, FQGNSA. The CDR3 runs 14 residues. CDR3 bases: TGTGCCAGCAGCTTAGTGGGGCAAGGGGAGACCCAGTTCTTC. This translates into CASSLVGQGETQFF.

Note on this clonotype: This may arise from a read error, as a much more abundant clone is one base away. The V and J genes are TRBV20-1 and TRBJ2-5; 7 bases fit TRBD2. The J call may be mistaken, given a closer DNA end match to TRBJ2-1. Germline CDR1 DFQATT, CDR2 SNEGSKA (reference sequence). The CDR3 consists of 15 residues. CDR3 coding DNA: TGCAGTGCTAGATTCGGGCGGGGGTTACAAGAGACCCAGTTCTTC. Residues: CSARFGRGLQETQFF.

This clonotype showed up many times. The chain employs TRBV28 and TRBJ2-7; 7 bases fit TRBD1. V was clipped by 5 bases and J by 3 bases; unmatched bases: 7. Germline lookup yields CDR1 MDHEN and CDR2 SYDVKM. The CDR3 totals 14 residues. CDR3 DNA: TGTGCCAGCAGTCGAGACAGGGCTCTCTACGAGCAGTACTTC. Translated, it gives CASSRDRALYEQYF.

This chain links TRBV28 with TRBJ1-1, with D uncertain. The CDR3 consists of 13 residues. Germline V lookup: CDR1 MDHEN, CDR2 SYDVKM. V lost 8 bases and J 4 bases, leaving 14 bases between the germline ends. The CDR3 nucleotides read TGTGCCAGCCTAGAGGGTAGGGCCACTGAAGCTTTCTTT. It translates to CASLEGRATEAFF.

This clonotype was seen many times. DNA for the CDR3: TGCAGTGCCAGAAGGGCGGGGGTCTACAATGAGCAGTTCTTC. It specifies CSARRAGVYNEQFF. The chain links TRBV20-1 to TRBJ2-1, with TRBD2 matching over 7 bases. From germline, CDR1 is DFQATT and CDR2 SNEGSKA (reference sequence). J lost 3 bases, V lost 6 bases, and 8 bases had no gene match. The CDR3 has 14 amino acids.

The V call is TRBV9, the J call TRBJ2-3, with 8 bases identical to TRBD2. The CDR3 consists of 16 residues. Germline assignment: CDR1 SGDLS and CDR2 YYNGEE. V gave up 0 bases and J gave up 2 bases; unmatched junction bases: 5. CDR3 protein: CASSVAGGPDTDTQYF. The CDR3 DNA is TGTGCCAGCAGCGTAGCGGGGGGGCCGGACACAGATACGCAGTATTTT. Together with reference TRBV9 and TRBJ2-3, the CDR3 gives the full variable domain: DSGVTQTPKHLITATGQRVTLRCSPRSGDLSVYWYQQSLDQGLQFLIQYYNGEERAKGNILERFSAQQFPDLHSELNLSSLELGDSALYFCASSVAGGPDTDTQYFGPGTRLTVL.

This chain uses TRBV15 with TRBJ1-4, with D unclear. Germline CDR1 LNHNV, CDR2 YYDKDF (reference sequence). This CDR3 comprises 14 residues. V lost 8 bases and J 6 bases, leaving 16 bases between the germline ends. CDR3 bases: TGTGCCACCGTCATGACGGGAGGCGATGAAAAACTGTTTTTT. Residues: CATVMTGGDEKLFF.

The table lists this clonotype with many counts. V usage is TRBV20-1 and J usage is TRBJ2-5, with 11 bases that match TRBD2. V lost 1 base, J lost 5 bases, and 15 bases stayed unmatched. This CDR3 has 18 residues. The germline CDR1 and CDR2 sequences are DFQATT and SNEGSKA (reference sequence). Here the CDR3 reads CSARGALISGGAEETQYF. The CDR3 region has the DNA TGCAGTGCTAGAGGGGCCCTTATTAGCGGGGGGGCTGAGGAGACCCAGTACTTC.

V is TRBV5-5 and J is TRBJ1-3, with no clear D. Trimming shortened V by 4 bases and J by 3 bases, and 14 bases separated the two germline ends. The CDR3 runs to 15 residues. Germline loops: CDR1 SGHKS, CDR2 YYEKEE (reference sequence). CDR3 in amino acids: CASSPSTSDGNTIYF. In DNA, the CDR3 is TGTGCCAGCAGCCCCAGCACCTCGGATGGAAACACCATATATTTT.

The rearrangement links TRBV25-1 to TRBJ1-2, with D possibly TRBD1 on 6 matching bases. Germline assignment: CDR1 MGHDK and CDR2 SYGVNS. The CDR3 runs to 14 residues. V was shortened by 4 bases and J by 5 bases, with 14 bases between the two germline ends. CDR3 nucleotides: TGTGCCAGCAGTGCTGCTGGGACAAGATATGGCTACACCTTC. Amino acids: CASSAAGTRYGYTF.

Of note for this clonotype: Germline and junction disagree at one end, which may indicate a read error. This sequence joins TRBV12-3 or TRBV12-4 and TRBJ1-5; D is unclear. The CDR3 has 15 amino acids. CDR3 sequence reads: CASSLVMGGNQPRHF. The CDR3 DNA sequence: TGTGCCAGCAGTTTAGTCATGGGAGGCAATCAGCCCCGGCATTTT.

This clonotype occurred a few times. The chain couples TRBV6-5 to TRBJ2-1; D gene ambiguous. The V end was cut by 0 bases, the J end by 2 bases, with 8 bases between. The CDR3 extends over 15 amino acids. The germline V gene encodes CDR1 MNHEY and CDR2 SVGAGI. CDR3 nucleotides: TGTGCCAGCAGTTACTCGAAGGAGCCCTACAATGAGCAGTTCTTC. The encoded protein is CASSYSKEPYNEQFF.

V usage is TRBV5-1 and J usage is TRBJ2-1; a possible D gene is TRBD1 (5 bases). There are 14 residues in the CDR3. Deletions cut 5 bases from V and 10 bases from J, with 19 bases between. CDR1 and CDR2 from the germline V gene are SGHRS and YFSETQ. CDR3 sequence reads: CASRAGTGMTEQFF. For the CDR3, the DNA is TGCGCCAGCAGGGCCGGCACAGGAATGACGGAGCAGTTCTTC.

This clonotype was seen at least ten times. V is TRBV20-1 and J is TRBJ2-1; the match to TRBD2 covers 9 bases. Germline values: CDR1 DFQATT, CDR2 SNEGSKA (reference sequence). The CDR3 is 16 amino acids. V was clipped by 6 bases and J by 6 bases; unmatched bases: 15. The CDR3 sequence: CSAHSPGLARGNEQFF. The DNA for the CDR3 is TGCAGTGCCCATAGCCCGGGACTAGCAAGGGGCAATGAGCAGTTCTTC.

The chain uses TRBV7-2 and TRBJ2-6; TRBD1 agrees at 7 bases. The V segment lost 5 bases and the J segment 0 bases; nucleotides outside the gene matches: 10. Germline V gene data show CDR1 as SGHTA and CDR2 as FQGNSA. CDR3 length equals 18 residues. The CDR3 spells CASSIRRDSYSGANVLTF. CDR3 nucleotides: TGTGCCAGCAGCATTCGTCGGGACAGCTACTCTGGGGCCAACGTCCTGACTTTC.

The rearrangement uses TRBV10-3 and TRBJ2-1, with 7 nucleotides matching TRBD1. The CDR3 is 14 amino acids. After removal of 10 bases from V and 3 bases from J, the junction contained 9 bases not matched to a gene. Germline assignment: CDR1 ENHRY and CDR2 SYGVKD. Here the CDR3 reads CATGSTGNYNEQFF. The CDR3, as DNA: TGTGCCACCGGGTCGACAGGGAACTACAATGAGCAGTTCTTC.

This clonotype has a handful of counts. CDR3 region: CASSSHDRIRNEQYF. The CDR3, as DNA: TGTGCCAGCAGTTCTCACGACAGGATTAGGAATGAGCAGTACTTC. The genes are TRBV12-3 or TRBV12-4 and TRBJ2-7; D is possibly TRBD1 (6 bases). The ends were cut back, 4 bases at V and 7 bases at J, with 20 bases in the middle. CDR3 length equals 15 residues.

The chain couples TRBV29-1 to TRBJ1-1; 9 bases agree with TRBD1. The V and J ends lost 3 bases and 11 bases, in that order; junction bases with no gene match: 4. This CDR3 is built from 11 residues. Germline CDR1 and CDR2: SQVTM and ANQGSEA. In DNA, the CDR3 is TGCAGCGTTGAGCAGACAGGGGGGGCTTTCTTT. Translation gives CSVEQTGGAFF.

The chain has TRBV3-1 and TRBJ2-4, with TRBD2 matching 10 bases. TRBJ2-7 matches the DNA end more closely, so the J call is doubtful. Germline V gene sequence: CDR1 LGHDT, CDR2 YNNKEL (reference sequence). The CDR3 totals 15 residues. CDR3 residues: CASSAHSGGSYEQYF. CDR3 DNA sequence: TGTGCCAGCAGCGCGCATAGCGGGGGGTCCTACGAGCAGTACTTC.

CDR3 amino acids: CASSSSGGEEYF. The CDR3 DNA sequence: TGTGCCAGCAGCTCTTCGGGGGGGGAAGAGTATTTT. The chain carries TRBV7-9 and TRBJ2-3, with 8 bases fitting TRBD2. This CDR3 has 12 amino acids. V trimming: 4 bases; J trimming: 13 bases; junction bases outside the gene matches: 7. Germline CDR1 reads SEHNR; CDR2 reads FQNEAQ (reference sequence).

This chain links TRBV7-2 with TRBJ2-1; tentative D call: TRBD2 (5 bases). The CDR3 spans 16 residues. Germline V lookup: CDR1 SGHTA, CDR2 FQGNSA. Trimming shortened V by 2 bases and J by 0 bases, and 11 bases separated the two germline ends. The CDR3 nucleotides read TGTGCCAGCAGCTTAAGGCCTAGCAACTCCTACAATGAGCAGTTCTTC. Protein: CASSLRPSNSYNEQFF.

As concerns this clonotype: One junction end disagrees with the germline gene, perhaps due to a read error. V and J are TRBV11-2 and TRBJ1-2; no reliable D call. This CDR3 contains 13 residues. Germline V gene data show CDR1 as SGHAT and CDR2 as FQNNGV. CDR3 coding DNA: TGTGCCAGCAGCGTAGAGCTCTGGGATGGCTACACCTTC. Protein sequence: CASSVELWDGYTF.

Only a few counts were recorded for this clonotype. The chain uses TRBV15 and TRBJ2-5, with D maybe TRBD1 (5 bases). This CDR3 has 14 amino acids. Germline CDR1 LNHNV, CDR2 YYDKDF (reference sequence). Trimming took off 0 bases at V and 11 bases at J, with 16 bases between the two ends. This CDR3 reads CATSRDRNRYEQYF. In nucleotides, the CDR3 is TGTGCCACCAGCAGAGATCGGAACAGGTATGAGCAGTACTTC. The full variable domain, rest sourced from reference TRBV15 and TRBJ2-5, is DAMVIQNPRYQVTQFGKPVTLSCSQTLNHNVMYWYQQKSSQAPKLLFHYYDKDFNNEADTPDNFQSRRPNTSFCFLDIRSPGLGDTAMYLCATSRDRNRYEQYFGPGTRLLVL.

The chain recombines TRBV12-3 or TRBV12-4 with TRBJ2-1; 12 bases agree with TRBD2. Unmatched junction bases numbered 7, after V lost 6 bases and J lost 7 bases. The CDR3 is 15 amino acids. The DNA for the CDR3 is TGTGCCAGCAGCCCCGGGACTAGCGGGTGGAATGAGCAGTTCTTC. It is translated as CASSPGTSGWNEQFF.